This T cell receptor (beta chain) was profiled in a study of early T cells in non-severe SARS-CoV-2 infection. General observations from the study: VDJdb matching skewed toward anti-spike CD8 responses, missing private and CD4 specificities.

TCRdb reprocessed the 5' RACE reads with MiXCR, giving one entry per CDR3 protein. The sample lists 60,000 to 70,000 distinct CDR3 sequences, 5.9% occurring once. This clonotype turned up a few times. The antigen is unknown. J gave up 6 bases and V 7 bases, and 4 bases lay outside the gene matches. The CDR3 length is 14 residues. Germline V lookup: CDR1 SGHAT, CDR2 FQNNGV. The sample was whole blood, taken at baseline. This TCR was recovered from an adult who was a healthcare worker with PCR-confirmed SARS-CoV-2 infection or an uninfected control (not recorded which). The rearrangement links TRBV11-2 to TRBJ2-1; TRBD2 aligns across 12 bases. The CDR3 region is CASTLTSGGNEQFF. CDR3 sequence (DNA): TGTGCCAGCACCCTGACTAGCGGGGGCAATGAGCAGTTCTTC. Based on the CDR3 plus reference TRBV11-2 and TRBJ2-1, the full variable domain is EAGVAQSPRYKIIEKRQSVAFWCNPISGHATLYWYQQILGQGPKLLIQFQNNGVVDDSQLPKDRFSAERLKGVDSTLKIQPAKLEDSAVYLCASTLTSGGNEQFFGPGTRLTVL.